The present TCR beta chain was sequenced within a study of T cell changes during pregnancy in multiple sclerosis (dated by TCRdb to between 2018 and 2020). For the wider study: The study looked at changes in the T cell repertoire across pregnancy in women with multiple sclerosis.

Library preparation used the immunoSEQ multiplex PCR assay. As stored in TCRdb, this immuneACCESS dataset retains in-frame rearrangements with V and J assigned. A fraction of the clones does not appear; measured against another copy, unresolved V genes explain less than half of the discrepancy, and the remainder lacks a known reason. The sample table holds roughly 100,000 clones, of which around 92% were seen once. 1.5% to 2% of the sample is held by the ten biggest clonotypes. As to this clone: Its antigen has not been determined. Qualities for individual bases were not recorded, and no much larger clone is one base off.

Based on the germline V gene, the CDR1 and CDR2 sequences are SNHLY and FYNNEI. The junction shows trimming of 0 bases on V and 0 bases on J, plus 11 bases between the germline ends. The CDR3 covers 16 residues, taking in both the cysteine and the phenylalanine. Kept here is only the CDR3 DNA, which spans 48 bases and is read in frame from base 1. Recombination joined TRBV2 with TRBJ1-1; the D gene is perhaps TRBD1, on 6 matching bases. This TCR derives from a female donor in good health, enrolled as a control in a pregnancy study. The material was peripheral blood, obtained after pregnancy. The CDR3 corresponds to CASSEAGGGVNTEAFF. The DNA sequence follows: TGTGCCAGCAGTGAAGCCGGAGGGGGGGTGAACACTGAAGCTTTCTTT.